This T cell receptor beta chain was sequenced during a study of T cell changes during pregnancy in multiple sclerosis. Germline CDR1 and CDR2: KGHSH and LQKENI. Trimming shortened V by 4 bases and J by 1 base, and 16 bases separated the two germline ends. This CDR3 is built from 16 residues. The data were produced by immunoSEQ multiplex PCR, yet TCRdb's version contains in-frame clones alone and is incomplete. The table shows roughly 31,000 clones, with 85% to 90% occurring only once. This clone is labeled medium-sized. The rearrangement links TRBV18 to TRBJ1-2, with D hard to call. The sequence derives from a female donor with multiple sclerosis, enrolled in a pregnancy study. Sequenced here: CD8+ T cells from peripheral blood mononuclear cells, sampled before pregnancy. CDR3 coding DNA: TGTGCCAGCTCACGGTGGCCCTGGTTAAGTAACTATGGCTACACCTTC. This encodes CASSRWPWLSNYGYTF.